The 16 T cell receptor beta chains below come from one sample, sequenced in a study of T cells after somatic rescue of genetic block. Clones were read by immunoSEQ multiplex PCR, and TCRdb kept only the in-frame ones, dropping some. This sample carries about 15,000 clones, approximately 75% of them seen once, and the ten largest clones take about 29%. The specimen was peripheral blood mononuclear cells (PBMCs). These receptors were obtained from a man aged 18 to 29.

The chain combines TRBV23-1 with TRBJ2-3; TRBD1 matches 7 bases. TRBV23-1 is classed as an ORF, of uncertain function. The trim removed 2 bases at V and 4 bases at J, leaving 6 bases unmatched. CDR3 length: 15 residues. This CDR3 is CASSQGTVLADTQYF. The CDR3 region has the DNA TGCGCCAGCAGTCAAGGGACAGTTCTCGCAGATACGCAGTATTTT.

The V and J genes are TRBV29-1 and TRBJ2-1; D gene uncertain. The CDR3 is 16 amino acids. Germline CDR1 SQVTM, CDR2 ANQGSEA. The germline V and J ends were trimmed by 5 bases and 4 bases, with 21 bases remaining between them. The CDR3 reads CSVLPGVAGPYNEQFF. CDR3 DNA: TGCAGCGTTCTCCCGGGTGTGGCAGGACCTTACAATGAGCAGTTCTTC.

The chain combines TRBV7-2 with TRBJ2-5; tentatively, D is TRBD2 (5 bases). Germline V lookup: CDR1 SGHTA, CDR2 FQGNSA. Trimming shortened V by 5 bases and J by 4 bases, and 20 bases separated the two germline ends. CDR3 length: 16 amino acids. CDR3 bases: TGTGCCAGCAGCCCTACCTCACTAGGGCCGGGAGAGACCCAGTACTTC. Its translation: CASSPTSLGPGETQYF. Based on the CDR3 plus reference TRBV7-2 and TRBJ2-5, the full variable domain is GAGVSQSPSNKVTEKGKDVELRCDPISGHTALYWYRQSLGQGLEFLIYFQGNSAPDKSGLPSDRFSAERTGGSVSTLTIQRTQQEDSAVYLCASSPTSLGPGETQYFGPGTRLLVL.

This clone was counted between two and nine times. V and J are TRBV7-6 and TRBJ2-3, with D perhaps TRBD2 (6 bases). V lost 3 bases and J 2 bases, leaving 9 bases between the germline ends. The CDR3 totals 14 residues. CDR1 is SGHVS and CDR2 is FNYEAQ in the germline V gene. This CDR3 reads CASSFGTHTDTQYF. The DNA of the CDR3 is TGTGCCAGCAGCTTTGGGACTCACACAGATACGCAGTATTTT.

This clone was found a few times. The CDR3 region is CASSLGSRQGKQGQYF. The CDR3 nucleotides read TGTGCCAGCAGCTTAGGGTCTAGACAGGGGAAACAAGGGCAGTACTTC. This chain connects TRBV7-4 to TRBJ2-7; 8 nucleotides line up with TRBD1. Germline assignment: CDR1 SGHVT and CDR2 SQSDAQ. The CDR3 contains 16 residues. Unmatched junction bases numbered 14, after V lost 1 base and J lost 9 bases.

The rearrangement joins TRBV2 to TRBJ2-5; D is ambiguous. Trimming took 1 base from V and 4 from J, leaving 1 base between them. This CDR3 has 11 amino acids. CDR1 and CDR2 from the germline V gene are SNHLY and FYNNEI. This CDR3 is CASSEGETQYF. The CDR3 DNA is TGTGCCAGCAGTGAAGGAGAGACCCAGTACTTC.

The V gene is TRBV14, the J gene TRBJ2-1; 16 positions match TRBD2. The CDR3 contains 21 residues. The V segment lost 0 bases and the J segment 3 bases; nucleotides outside the gene matches: 11. From germline, CDR1 is SGHDN and CDR2 FVKESK. CDR3 nucleotide sequence: TGTGCCAGCAGCCAAGATATATCCGGGACTAGCGGGAGGGCTGACTACAATGAGCAGTTCTTC. It yields the protein CASSQDISGTSGRADYNEQFF.

This chain connects TRBV2 to TRBJ2-7; D is ambiguous. The CDR3 is 14 residues long. In germline, CDR1 is SNHLY, CDR2 FYNNEI. Trimming took off 4 bases at V and 2 bases at J, with 12 bases between the two ends. Written as DNA, the CDR3 is TGTGCCAGCAGTGCCAGACTCCTGACCTACGAGCAGTACTTC. Its protein is CASSARLLTYEQYF.

The CDR3 nucleotides are TGTGCCAGCATCCCACGTAGTAGCGGGCCCTACGAGCAGTACTTC. Translating gives CASIPRSSGPYEQYF. The gene calls are TRBV27 and TRBJ2-7, with TRBD2 matching 7 bases. The CDR3 has 15 residues. CDR1 is MNHEY and CDR2 is SMNVEV in the germline V gene (reference sequence). The junction had 11 bases not matched to a gene; V was cut back by 7 bases and J by 2 bases.

The table lists this clone with a few counts. The chain links TRBV21-1 to TRBJ2-7; the table assigns TRBD1, which was not confirmed against the DNA. TRBV21-1 is described as a pseudogene. The CDR3 spans 16 residues. CDR3 coding DNA: TGTGCCAGCAGCAAAGGACCCCGACAGGGGGCCTACGAGCAGTACTTC. Translating gives CASSKGPRQGAYEQYF.

This clone has only one observation. V gene TRBV15 combines with J gene TRBJ1-2; 7 bases match TRBD1. Germline loops: CDR1 LNHNV, CDR2 YYDKDF (reference sequence). V trimming: 2 bases; J trimming: 1 base; junction bases outside the gene matches: 4. The CDR3 is 15 amino acids. This CDR3 is CATSRRTGFNYGYTF. CDR3 DNA sequence: TGTGCCACCAGCAGAAGGACAGGTTTTAACTATGGCTACACCTTC.

This clone was recorded a few times. V is TRBV27 and J is TRBJ2-1, with 12 bases identical to TRBD1. V gave up 5 bases and J gave up 4 bases; unmatched junction bases: 6. Germline V gene lookup returns CDR1 MNHEY and CDR2 SMNVEV (reference sequence). The CDR3 covers 16 residues. The CDR3 protein is CASSPRDRGPYNEQFF. The CDR3 DNA reads TGTGCCAGCAGTCCCCGGGACAGGGGGCCTTACAATGAGCAGTTCTTC.

The V and J genes are TRBV5-1 and TRBJ2-7; the D gene is possibly TRBD1 (6 bases). Trimming stripped 4 bases from V and 1 base from J, with 9 bases between. This CDR3 is 13 amino acids long. CDR1 SGHRS and CDR2 YFSETQ come from the germline V gene. The CDR3 loop is CASSRDRSYEQYF. The CDR3 region has the DNA TGCGCCAGCAGCCGAGACAGGTCCTACGAGCAGTACTTC.

The chain employs TRBV4-2 and TRBJ2-3, with 12 bases identical to TRBD2. Germline-derived CDR1 and CDR2 are LGHNA and YNFKEQ. The CDR3 has 18 amino acids. V shed 4 bases, J shed 1 base, and the junction held 9 bases outside the gene matches. The CDR3: CASSRLAGVEEGTDTQYF. The CDR3 nucleotides are TGTGCCAGCAGCCGACTAGCGGGAGTCGAAGAAGGCACAGATACGCAGTATTTT.

The V gene is TRBV18, the J gene TRBJ1-2, with 12 bases identical to TRBD1. CDR1 is KGHSH and CDR2 is LQKENI in the germline V gene. V dropped 6 bases and J dropped 4; count of bases not matched to a gene: 12. The CDR3 is 17 amino acids. The CDR3 loop is CASSPVGQGADGYGYTF. In nucleotides, the CDR3 is TGTGCCAGCTCGCCCGTGGGACAGGGGGCAGATGGCTATGGCTACACCTTC.

The rearrangement joins TRBV30 to TRBJ2-1, with D hard to call. Germline V lookup: CDR1 GTSNPN, CDR2 SVGIG (reference sequence). The ends were cut back, 0 bases at V and 7 bases at J, with 13 bases in the middle. This CDR3 is 14 amino acids long. The CDR3, as DNA: TGTGCCTGGAGTGTAAACTTCGGCCCTAATGAGCAGTTCTTC. Amino acid sequence: CAWSVNFGPNEQFF. The whole variable domain, filled in from reference TRBV30 and TRBJ2-1, reads SQTIHQWPATLVQPVGSPLSLECTVEGTSNPNLYWYRQAAGRGLQLLFYSVGIGQISSEVPQNLSASRPQDRQFILSSKKLLLSDSGFYLCAWSVNFGPNEQFFGPGTRLTVL.